These 5 T cell receptor beta chains came from one sample sequenced in a study of blood T cell repertoires in COVID-19. Here immunoSEQ multiplex PCR was the method, and the copy in TCRdb shows in-frame clones only, minus some. The sample lists about 59,000 clones; roughly 89% were seen once. Sequencing used peripheral blood. The source of these receptors is a human donor in a cohort sampled during active COVID-19.

This clone was counted a few times. The chain links TRBV6-2 or TRBV6-3 to TRBJ1-5, with 10 bases fitting TRBD1. Per the germline V gene, CDR1 is MNHEY and CDR2 is SVGEGT. CDR3 size: 15 residues. J lost 5 bases, V lost 3 bases, and 4 bases had no gene match. CDR3 amino acids: CASSYPGTGDQPQHF. The CDR3 DNA reads TGTGCCAGCAGTTATCCCGGGACAGGGGATCAGCCCCAGCATTTT.

V is TRBV18 and J is TRBJ1-6; D uncertain. The length of the CDR3 is 18 residues. The germline gives CDR1 KGHSH, CDR2 LQKENI. Trimming pared 2 bases from V and 0 bases from J, leaving 14 bases between. CDR3 amino acids: CASSPARGRSSYNSPLHF. The CDR3 bases are TGTGCCAGCTCACCAGCGCGGGGTCGTAGCTCCTATAATTCACCCCTCCACTTT.

This chain joins TRBV7-9 and TRBJ1-2, with D possibly TRBD1 on 5 matching bases. Trimming left V 3 bases short and J 4 bases short, with 15 bases between. The CDR3 extends over 15 amino acids. Germline lookup yields CDR1 SEHNR and CDR2 FQNEAQ (reference sequence). The CDR3 here is CASSFDSRAVYGYTF. The CDR3, as DNA: TGTGCCAGCAGCTTCGACAGCAGGGCGGTCTATGGCTACACCTTC.

The CDR3 nucleotides are TGTGCCAGCAGGATACAGGGAAGCTCCTACGAGCAGTACTTC. Protein sequence: CASRIQGSSYEQYF. This rearrangement joins TRBV28 to TRBJ2-7, with D perhaps TRBD1 (6 bases). V lost 6 bases to trimming and J lost 0 bases, with 12 bases between them. CDR1 and CDR2 (germline): MDHEN, SYDVKM. This CDR3 contains 14 residues.

J is TRBJ2-7 and V is TRBV5-1, with TRBD1 matching 8 bases. The CDR3 length is 14 residues. J gave up 1 base and V 3 bases, and 3 bases lay outside the gene matches. CDR1 SGHRS and CDR2 YFSETQ come from the germline V gene. CDR3 residues: CASSSTGESYEQYF. The CDR3 DNA reads as TGCGCCAGCAGCTCGACAGGGGAGTCCTACGAGCAGTACTTC.